Listed here are 16 T cell receptor beta chains from one sample, sequenced in a study of blood T cells in healthy people across ages. Combining a sample-barcoded 5' primer with a J-beta primer mix, a second PCR ran for roughly 7 to 12 cycles. Each CDR3 protein gets one entry after TCRdb re-called the 5' RACE reads with MiXCR. Of some 780,000 distinct CDR3 sequences in the sample, approximately 60% are singletons; the top ten hold 25% to 30%. The sequenced sample was blood. These receptors originate from a man aged 35-49 years in good health.

The rearrangement joins TRBV5-5 to TRBJ2-1, with D perhaps given as TRBD1 or TRBD2 (5 bases each). Trimming took off 3 bases at V and 0 bases at J, with 10 bases between the two ends. The CDR3 spans 15 residues. CDR1 SGHKS and CDR2 YYEKEE come from the germline V gene (reference sequence). Here the CDR3 reads CASSWDRYSYNEQFF. In nucleotides, the CDR3 is TGTGCCAGCAGCTGGGACCGCTACTCCTACAATGAGCAGTTCTTC. The full variable domain, its missing parts supplied by reference TRBV5-5 and TRBJ2-1, is DAGVTQSPTHLIKTRGQQVTLRCSPISGHKSVSWYQQVLGQGPQFIFQYYEKEERGRGNFPDRFSARQFPNYSSELNVNALLLGDSALYLCASSWDRYSYNEQFFGPGTRLTVL.

The rearrangement joins TRBV7-3 to TRBJ2-3; D possibly matches TRBD1 or TRBD2 (5 bases each). This CDR3 is built from 15 residues. The V and J ends lost 2 bases and 8 bases respectively, with 17 bases between them. Germline CDR1 SGHTA, CDR2 FQGTGA. The CDR3 spells CASSLSLLYGTTQYF. CDR3 nucleotides: TGTGCCAGCAGCTTATCCCTCCTGTATGGGACTACGCAGTATTTT.

The chain employs TRBV3-1 and TRBJ1-5; 12 bases agree with TRBD1. V was clipped by 3 bases and J by 6 bases; unmatched bases: 6. This CDR3 has 16 residues. Per germline, CDR1 LGHDT and CDR2 YNNKEL (reference sequence). CDR3 DNA sequence: TGTGCCAGCAGCCAGCAGGGACAGGGGGCTAGTCAGCCCCAGCATTTT. This translates into CASSQQGQGASQPQHF.

The rearrangement links TRBV28 to TRBJ2-6, with 8 bases lining up with TRBD1. J lost 2 bases, V lost 7 bases, and 10 bases had no gene match. Germline values: CDR1 MDHEN, CDR2 SYDVKM. The CDR3 extends over 17 amino acids. This chain's CDR3 is CASIPDGQGAGANVLTF. CDR3 DNA sequence: TGTGCCAGCATTCCCGACGGACAGGGAGCTGGGGCCAACGTCCTGACTTTC.

About this clonotype itself: Since a much larger clone is just one base distant, this may be a read error. The chain couples TRBV4-2 to TRBJ2-1; 7 bases match TRBD2. This CDR3 comprises 13 residues. Losses at the gene ends were 3 bases for V and 9 bases for J; bases not matched to a gene: 5. Germline V gene data show CDR1 as LGHNA and CDR2 as YNFKEQ. The CDR3 DNA reads as TGTGCCAGCAGCCAGTTGACTAGCATTGAGCAGTTCTTC. It specifies CASSQLTSIEQFF.

This clonotype was observed once. The V gene is TRBV3-1, the J gene TRBJ1-2; 12 bases are shared with TRBD1. V trimming: 4 bases; J trimming: 4 bases; junction bases outside the gene matches: 7. The germline CDR1 and CDR2 sequences are LGHDT and YNNKEL (reference sequence). The CDR3 loop spans 16 amino acids. The CDR3 is CASSPPGQGAFYGYTF. Written as DNA, the CDR3 is TGTGCCAGCAGCCCTCCGGGACAGGGGGCTTTCTATGGCTACACCTTC.

J is TRBJ2-5 and V is TRBV5-1; TRBD2 is a possible D gene (5 bases). Germline-derived CDR1 and CDR2 are SGHRS and YFSETQ. Deletions cut 0 bases from V and 11 bases from J, with 14 bases between. The CDR3 spans 13 residues. Here the CDR3 reads CASSLDSAVEQYF. The CDR3 nucleotides are TGCGCCAGCAGCTTGGATAGCGCGGTTGAGCAGTACTTC.

This chain connects TRBV10-3 to TRBJ1-4; perhaps TRBD1 as D (5 bases). Germline V CDR1 and CDR2: ENHRY, SYGVKD. V was shortened by 2 bases and J by 4 bases, with 20 bases between the two germline ends. CDR3 length: 18 residues. The chain's CDR3 is CAISERRYPGRYNEKLFF. The CDR3 DNA is TGTGCCATCAGTGAGAGAAGGTACCCGGGACGGTATAATGAAAAACTGTTTTTT.

A single count supports this clonotype. The rearrangement joins TRBV28 to TRBJ2-2, with no clear D. The CDR3 contains 13 residues. In germline, CDR1 is MDHEN, CDR2 SYDVKM. V was shortened by 10 bases and J by 4 bases, with 13 bases between the two germline ends. Here the CDR3 DNA reads TGTGCCATCACTATCGGCGGCACCGGGGAGCTGTTTTTT. The encoded protein is CAITIGGTGELFF. Complete variable domain (other parts from reference TRBV28 and TRBJ2-2): DVKVTQSSRYLVKRTGEKVFLECVQDMDHENMFWYRQDPGLGLRLIYFSYDVKMKEKGDIPEGYSVSREKKERFSLILESASTNQTSMYLCAITIGGTGELFFGEGSRLTVL.

V gene TRBV4-3 combines with J gene TRBJ2-2; TRBD2 is a possible D gene (6 bases). V shed 3 bases and J shed 6 bases, with 14 bases lying between them. Germline V CDR1 and CDR2: LGHNA, YSLEER. This CDR3 has 15 residues. The CDR3, as DNA: TGCGCCAGCAGCCATGAAGGGGACTCGGCCGGGGAGCTGTTTTTT. It is translated as CASSHEGDSAGELFF.

The chain joins TRBV7-2 to TRBJ1-3, with 7 bases lining up with TRBD1. Germline loops: CDR1 SGHTA, CDR2 FQGNSA. The CDR3 extends over 15 amino acids. Losses at the gene ends were 5 bases for V and 2 bases for J; bases not matched to a gene: 6. The CDR3: CASSPQGGAGNTIYF. Written as DNA, the CDR3 is TGTGCCAGCAGCCCCCAGGGGGGGGCTGGAAACACCATATATTTT.

Of note for this clonotype: A much larger clone lies one base from this, so it may be a read error. The rearrangement uses TRBV4-3 and TRBJ2-5, with a tentative D call TRBD2 (5 bases). Judging by the DNA end, TRBJ2-7 fits better; the J call may be wrong. CDR1 and CDR2 from the germline V gene are LGHNA and YSLEER. CDR3 length equals 14 residues. CDR3 nucleotides: TGCGCCAGCAGCCAAGGGGGTGCGGGCTACGAGCAGTACTTC. Encoded protein: CASSQGGAGYEQYF.

The chain is built from TRBV15 and TRBJ2-1; D gene uncertain. This CDR3 region has 18 residues. The V gene lost 5 bases and the J gene lost 2 bases, with 22 bases spanning the gap. From germline, CDR1 is LNHNV and CDR2 YYDKDF (reference sequence). CDR3: CATSSLLGGWSPYNEQFF. The CDR3 bases are TGTGCCACCAGCTCGCTCCTCGGTGGTTGGTCCCCCTACAATGAGCAGTTCTTC. Using reference TRBV15 and TRBJ2-1 for the parts outside the CDR3, the full variable domain is DAMVIQNPRYQVTQFGKPVTLSCSQTLNHNVMYWYQQKSSQAPKLLFHYYDKDFNNEADTPDNFQSRRPNTSFCFLDIRSPGLGDTAMYLCATSSLLGGWSPYNEQFFGPGTRLTVL.

J is TRBJ2-2 and V is TRBV12-3 or TRBV12-4; D is possibly TRBD1 or TRBD2 (5 bases each). The length of the CDR3 is 15 residues. Trimming stripped 6 bases from V and 2 bases from J, with 13 bases between. The CDR3 loop reads CASRTGTGNTGELFF. CDR3 nucleotides: TGTGCCAGCAGAACCGGGACGGGAAACACCGGGGAGCTGTTTTTT.

The rearrangement joins TRBV5-1 to TRBJ2-3, with D tentatively TRBD2 (6 bases). Germline CDR1 is SGHRS and CDR2 is YFSETQ. The ends were cut back, 5 bases at V and 1 base at J, with 14 bases in the middle. This CDR3 contains 15 residues. The chain's CDR3 is CASSRSSERTDTQYF. The CDR3, as DNA: TGCGCCAGCAGTCGGTCTAGCGAACGCACAGATACGCAGTATTTT.

This chain connects TRBV3-1 to TRBJ1-6; the D is unclear. V was cut by 0 bases and J by 0 bases, with 6 bases left in between. The CDR3 spans 16 residues. Germline loops: CDR1 LGHDT, CDR2 YNNKEL (reference sequence). The CDR3 region has the DNA TGTGCCAGCAGCCAAGAGTTGAGCTCCTATAATTCACCCCTCCACTTT. Translation: CASSQELSSYNSPLHF.